These 22 T cell receptor beta chains share one sample of origin, sequenced in a study of T-cell memory formation after mild COVID-19. TCRdb used MiXCR to reprocess the 5' RACE reads, holding one entry per CDR3 protein. The repertoire has 280,000 or so distinct CDR3 sequences, more than 15% of them found once; the top ten carry under 30%. Sequenced material: PBMCs or a T cell subset sorted from them (not recorded which). These TCRs come from a man younger than 35 who had mild COVID-19 (a few samples of this study predate the infection). Cell type and time point are not known.

This clonotype was detected a few times. The CDR3 nucleotides read TGTGCCAGCAGCAAGGTGGGAATGGGGGGTTCCTACAATGAGCAGTTCTTC. Protein product: CASSKVGMGGSYNEQFF. The J gene is TRBJ2-1, the V gene TRBV11-2, with a tentative D call TRBD2 (6 bases). Germline CDR1 and CDR2: SGHAT and FQNNGV. The CDR3 has 17 residues. With 5 bases removed from V and 1 base from J, the gap between germline ends came to 18 bases.

The chain has TRBV7-3 and TRBJ1-1, with D uncertain. Germline loops: CDR1 SGHTA, CDR2 FQGTGA. This CDR3 is built from 13 residues. The germline V and J ends were trimmed by 5 bases and 5 bases, with 12 bases remaining between them. In DNA, the CDR3 is TGTGCCAGCAGCCCCGGCTCGGGGACTGAAGCTTTCTTT. Its protein is CASSPGSGTEAFF.

This clonotype has just a few counts. This chain connects TRBV13 to TRBJ2-1; D gene uncertain. This CDR3 is 12 amino acids long. Deletions cut 3 bases from V and 8 bases from J, with 8 bases between. Per germline, CDR1 PRHDT and CDR2 FYEKMQ (reference sequence). For the CDR3, the DNA is TGTGCCAGCAGCTTCCTACTTGATGAGCAGTTCTTC. Translating it yields CASSFLLDEQFF.

This clonotype has a handful of counts. The genes are TRBV6-2 or TRBV6-3 and TRBJ2-7; D perhaps matches TRBD2 (7 bases). V lost 2 bases to trimming and J lost 3 bases, with 11 bases between them. CDR1 is MNHEY and CDR2 is SVGEGT in the germline V gene. The CDR3 covers 14 residues. The CDR3 sequence is CASSYGGGRYEQYF. CDR3 coding DNA: TGTGCCAGCAGTTACGGCGGGGGCCGCTACGAGCAGTACTTC.

This clonotype was observed a few times. This chain uses TRBV27 with TRBJ2-2; 11 nucleotides align to TRBD2. Germline CDR1 reads MNHEY; CDR2 reads SMNVEV (reference sequence). This CDR3 comprises 16 residues. Unmatched junction bases numbered 3, after V lost 3 bases and J lost 3 bases. CDR3 amino acids: CASSFGSGGDTGELFF. For the CDR3, the DNA is TGTGCCAGCAGTTTTGGTAGCGGGGGGGACACCGGGGAGCTGTTTTTT.

This clonotype was detected only a few times. The CDR3 here is CASSPEAGYADTQYF. In DNA, the CDR3 is TGTGCCAGCAGCCCCGAAGCGGGGTACGCAGATACGCAGTATTTT. The chain recombines TRBV9 with TRBJ2-3, with 7 bases identical to TRBD2. Germline values: CDR1 SGDLS, CDR2 YYNGEE. The J segment lost 4 bases and the V segment lost 4 bases, leaving 9 bases of the junction unmatched. The CDR3 loop spans 15 amino acids. Full variable domain (outside the CDR3, taken from reference TRBV9 and TRBJ2-3): DSGVTQTPKHLITATGQRVTLRCSPRSGDLSVYWYQQSLDQGLQFLIQYYNGEERAKGNILERFSAQQFPDLHSELNLSSLELGDSALYFCASSPEAGYADTQYFGPGTRLTVL.

This clonotype was seen at least ten times. This rearrangement joins TRBV5-1 to TRBJ2-2, with 9 bases fitting TRBD1. CDR1 SGHRS and CDR2 YFSETQ come from the germline V gene. The CDR3 is 15 amino acids. J was trimmed by 5 bases and V by 5 bases; bases with no gene match: 7. The CDR3 protein is CASRPGTGSTGELFF. The DNA of the CDR3 is TGCGCCAGCAGACCCGGGACAGGGAGTACCGGGGAGCTGTTTTTT.

The chain has TRBV15 and TRBJ1-6; 7 nucleotides match TRBD1. Germline V lookup: CDR1 LNHNV, CDR2 YYDKDF (reference sequence). With 6 bases clipped from V and 9 bases from J, the junction kept 8 bases outside the gene matches. The CDR3 spans 14 residues. The CDR3 protein is CATRPGGRGSPLHF. The DNA of the CDR3 is TGTGCCACCAGACCAGGGGGAAGAGGTTCACCCCTCCACTTT.

This sequence joins TRBV5-5 and TRBJ1-1, with D uncertain. Looked up from germline, CDR1 is SGHKS and CDR2 is YYEKEE (reference sequence). This CDR3 has 18 amino acids. V lost 5 bases, J lost 11 bases, and 34 bases lay in between. CDR3: CASRHASPTRGVPVEAFF. The CDR3 bases are TGTGCCAGCAGACACGCGTCCCCAACCAGAGGCGTTCCGGTGGAGGCTTTCTTT.

This chain joins TRBV4-1 and TRBJ1-1, with D hard to call. This CDR3 is built from 15 residues. Trimming took off 4 bases at V and 5 bases at J, with 17 bases between the two ends. Germline V CDR1 and CDR2: MGHRA, YSYEKL. The CDR3 is CASSPASGLMTEAFF. The CDR3 DNA follows: TGCGCCAGCAGCCCCGCCTCCGGGCTGATGACTGAAGCTTTCTTT.

A single count supports this clonotype. This chain uses TRBV7-2 with TRBJ1-6; no reliable D call. CDR3 length equals 13 residues. V lost 5 bases and J 9 bases, leaving 11 bases between the germline ends. CDR1 and CDR2 from the germline V gene are SGHTA and FQGNSA. CDR3 protein: CASSTPRFSPLHF. The CDR3 region has the DNA TGTGCCAGCAGCACCCCTCGTTTTTCACCCCTCCACTTT.

The chain uses TRBV4-1 and TRBJ1-1; D gene ambiguous. Trimming pared 2 bases from V and 1 base from J, leaving 14 bases between. This CDR3 region has 16 residues. Germline V CDR1 and CDR2: MGHRA, YSYEKL. CDR3 loop: CASSQTPQGGNTEAFF. CDR3 nucleotide sequence: TGCGCCAGCAGCCAAACCCCCCAAGGAGGGAACACTGAAGCTTTCTTT.

This clonotype showed up just a few times. The gene calls are TRBV2 and TRBJ2-2; tentatively, D is TRBD2 (6 bases). The germline gives CDR1 SNHLY, CDR2 FYNNEI. The ends were cut back, 7 bases at V and 4 bases at J, with 16 bases in the middle. The CDR3 has 15 amino acids. For the CDR3, the DNA is TGTGCCAGCAAGGGCCGGGGGTCACCCACCGGGGAGCTGTTTTTT. This sequence encodes CASKGRGSPTGELFF.

The rearrangement joins TRBV7-9 to TRBJ1-5; no clear D. This CDR3 contains 12 residues. Looked up from germline, CDR1 is SEHNR and CDR2 is FQNEAQ (reference sequence). Deletions cut 8 bases from V and 5 bases from J, with 10 bases between. CDR3 coding DNA: TGTGCCAGCTCGAGCGAGGATCAGCCCCAGCATTTT. Protein product: CASSSEDQPQHF.

The chain uses TRBV29-1 and TRBJ1-1; D might be TRBD1 (5 bases). The ends were cut back, 4 bases at V and 10 bases at J, with 13 bases in the middle. The CDR3 contains 11 residues. Germline CDR1 is SQVTM and CDR2 is ANQGSEA. CDR3 nucleotides: TGCAGCGTTGGTACAGGCGGCGGAGCTTTCTTT. Translating it yields CSVGTGGGAFF.

This clonotype was detected only a few times. V and J are TRBV7-9 and TRBJ1-1; TRBD1 might be the D (6 bases). V was shortened by 5 bases and J by 4 bases, with 11 bases between the two germline ends. Germline V CDR1 and CDR2: SEHNR, FQNEAQ (reference sequence). CDR3 size: 13 residues. This CDR3 reads CASSKEQGTEAFF. CDR3 coding DNA: TGTGCCAGCAGCAAAGAACAGGGCACTGAAGCTTTCTTT.

The V gene is TRBV30, the J gene TRBJ1-3; D unresolved. Looked up from germline, CDR1 is GTSNPN and CDR2 is SVGIG (reference sequence). V was pared by 0 bases and J by 4 bases, with 7 bases between. The CDR3 length is 13 residues. The CDR3 DNA sequence: TGTGCCTGGAGTGTAGGGTCCGGAAACACCATATATTTT. Its translation is CAWSVGSGNTIYF.

This clonotype was detected ten times or more. The CDR3 DNA sequence: TGTGCCAGCAGTTTCCAAGGGTATGAGCAGTTCTTC. It yields the protein CASSFQGYEQFF. This chain links TRBV12-3 or TRBV12-4 with TRBJ2-1, with unresolved D. This CDR3 contains 12 residues. Trimming pared 3 bases from V and 8 bases from J, leaving 8 bases between.

V is TRBV7-6 and J is TRBJ2-2; D ambiguous. Trimming stripped 4 bases from V and 4 bases from J, with 7 bases between. Per the germline V gene, CDR1 is SGHVS and CDR2 is FNYEAQ. The CDR3 contains 13 residues. In DNA, the CDR3 is TGTGCCAGCAGCTCACCATTCACCGGGGAGCTGTTTTTT. It translates to CASSSPFTGELFF.

The CDR3 coding sequence is TGCAGTGCTAGGGACAGGGGGTCCTACAATGAGCAGTTCTTC. Translation: CSARDRGSYNEQFF. The chain employs TRBV20-1 and TRBJ2-1, with 10 bases matching TRBD1. Trimming removed 3 bases from V and 1 base from J; junction bases left unmatched: 0. Germline V lookup: CDR1 DFQATT, CDR2 SNEGSKA (reference sequence). CDR3 length equals 14 residues.

In this sample, this clonotype turned up many times. The gene calls are TRBV6-2 or TRBV6-3 and TRBJ2-2; D tentatively reads TRBD1 or TRBD2 (6 bases each). The ends were cut back, 5 bases at V and 7 bases at J, with 17 bases in the middle. Germline values: CDR1 MNHEY, CDR2 SVGEGT. This CDR3 spans 15 amino acids. The CDR3 DNA reads TGTGCCAGCAGTCCCGGCCGGGGGCTTAACGGGGAGCTGTTTTTT. This gives the protein CASSPGRGLNGELFF.

This chain joins TRBV4-1 and TRBJ1-2, with 10 nucleotides matching TRBD1. This CDR3 is 16 amino acids long. The J segment lost 4 bases and the V segment lost 3 bases, leaving 8 bases of the junction unmatched. Germline V gene lookup returns CDR1 MGHRA and CDR2 YSYEKL. In DNA, the CDR3 is TGCGCCAGCAGCCACCCCGGGACAGGGGACCCCTATGGCTACACCTTC. Its translation is CASSHPGTGDPYGYTF.